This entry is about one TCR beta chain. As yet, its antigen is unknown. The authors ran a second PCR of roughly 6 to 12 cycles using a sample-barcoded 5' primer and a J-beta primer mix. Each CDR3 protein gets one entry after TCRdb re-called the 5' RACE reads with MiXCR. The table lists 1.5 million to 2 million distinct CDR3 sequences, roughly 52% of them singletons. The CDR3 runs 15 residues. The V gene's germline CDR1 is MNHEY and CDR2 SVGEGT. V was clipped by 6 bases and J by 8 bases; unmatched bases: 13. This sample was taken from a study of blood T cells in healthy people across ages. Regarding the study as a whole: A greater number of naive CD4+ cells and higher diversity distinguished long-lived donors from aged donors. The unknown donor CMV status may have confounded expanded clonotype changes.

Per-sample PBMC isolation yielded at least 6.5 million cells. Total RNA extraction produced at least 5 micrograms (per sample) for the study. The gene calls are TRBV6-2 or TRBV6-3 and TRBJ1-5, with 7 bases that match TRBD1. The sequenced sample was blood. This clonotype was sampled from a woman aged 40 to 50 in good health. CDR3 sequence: CASSSGGGGGEPQHF. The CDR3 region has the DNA TGTGCCAGCAGCTCAGGTGGTGGAGGGGGCGAGCCCCAGCATTTT.